These T cell receptor beta chains were read from a single sample in a study of OX40 agonist ivuxolimab in advanced cancers. The protocol was immunoSEQ multiplex PCR, while the TCRdb copy is restricted to in-frame clones and leaves out a portion. The table lists tens of thousands of clones, roughly nine tenths of them singletons. This sample comprised CD4+ or CD8+ T cells sorted from blood, obtained in a trial of the OX40 agonist ivuxolimab. The receptors stem from an adult with an advanced solid tumor such as melanoma, head and neck, liver or kidney cancer. The CDR3 runs from the conserved cysteine through the conserved F or W. D genes are given only for firm matches. Some rows have no size entry. The others give once, few or many, or a class for an expanded clone.

TRBV28,TRBJ2-1,.,.,TGTGCCAGCAGTTTATCTTGGGACTCTAACCACAATGAGCAGTTCTTC,CASSLSWDSNHNEQFF
TRBV5-1,TRBJ1-1,.,.,TGCGCCAGCAGCTCCTACGGAATTTCTGAAGCTTTCTTT,CASSSYGISEAFF
TRBV19,TRBJ1-4,.,TRBD1,TGTGCCAGTAGCGATTACGGGACAGGAGATGAAAAACTGTTTTTT,CASSDYGTGDEKLFF
TRBV6-4,TRBJ2-3,once,TRBD1,TGTGCCAGCAGTGACTCAAGGGGGCCGGTAGCCACAGATACGCAGTATTTT,CASSDSRGPVATDTQYF
TRBV7-2,TRBJ1-1,.,.,TGTGCCAGCAGCCCTACAGCTAACACTGAAGCTTTCTTT,CASSPTANTEAFF
TRBV28,TRBJ2-7,.,TRBD1,TGTGCCAGCACCTTGGACAGGGCCCCCTACGAGCAGTACTTC,CASTLDRAPYEQYF
TRBV6-6,TRBJ2-7,.,TRBD2,TGTGCCAGCACCCCGTACGGGACTAGCGGCTTCGAGCAGTACTTC,CASTPYGTSGFEQYF
TRBV28,TRBJ2-1,.,TRBD2,TGTGCCAGCAGCCCGGCGGGGCGGGGGGGCAATGAGCAGTTCTTC,CASSPAGRGGNEQFF
TRBV18,TRBJ2-4,.,TRBD1,TGTGCCAGCTCACCGGGACAGGCCAAAAACATTCAGTACTTC,CASSPGQAKNIQYF
TRBV6-1,TRBJ2-3,.,.,TGTGCCAGCAGTGGCGGTCCTAGCACAGATACGCAGTATTTT,CASSGGPSTDTQYF
TRBV28,TRBJ2-3,.,.,TGTGCCAGCAGTCCCCCGGGCCCTTTTACAGATACGCAGTATTTT,CASSPPGPFTDTQYF
TRBV12-5,TRBJ2-7,.,.,TGTGCTAGTGGTCAAAACTACGAGCAGTACTTC,CASGQNYEQYF
TRBV30,TRBJ2-5,.,TRBD2,TGTGCCTGGAGTGTGGGTAGCGGGAGGACCACAGACACCCAGTACTTC,CAWSVGSGRTTDTQYF
TRBV6-1,TRBJ2-1,.,TRBD1,TGTGCCAGCAGGGCGCTGACAGGGTGGAATGAGCAGTTCTTC,CASRALTGWNEQFF
TRBV5-4,TRBJ2-3,.,.,TGTGCCAGCAGGTCCGACTCGGGGTCAGATACGCAGTATTTT,CASRSDSGSDTQYF
TRBV27,TRBJ2-1,few,TRBD2,TGTGCCAGCAGTTTACTTCCGACTAGCGGGGGAAGGTACAATGAGCAGTTCTTC,CASSLLPTSGGRYNEQFF
TRBV11-2,TRBJ2-3,.,.,TGTGCCAGCAGCTTAGATCCGGGGAGCACAGATACGCAGTATTTT,CASSLDPGSTDTQYF
TRBV5-1,TRBJ1-1,.,.,TGCGCCAGCAGCTTGTTTGGTCAGGGTGGCACTGAAGCTTTCTTT,CASSLFGQGGTEAFF
TRBV2,TRBJ1-4,.,.,TGTGCCAGCAAGTACAATGAAAAACTGTTTTTT,CASKYNEKLFF
TRBV30,TRBJ2-3,.,TRBD2,TGTGCCTGGGGCGGGAGCGCTACCACAGATACGCAGTATTTT,CAWGGSATTDTQYF
TRBV7-9,TRBJ2-5,.,.,TGTGCCAGCAGCTTAGCCCGGCAGAGCCAAGAGACCCAGTACTTC,CASSLARQSQETQYF
TRBV5-1,TRBJ1-4,.,.,TGCGCCAGCAGCTTGGGTGGCAGGGATGAAAAACTGTTTTTT,CASSLGGRDEKLFF
TRBV6-1,TRBJ1-1,once,.,TGTGCCAGCGGGGCCACGGAGAACACTGAAGCTTTCTTT,CASGATENTEAFF
TRBV7-9,TRBJ2-5,.,.,TGTGCCAGCAGCTTAGTGCGGGACAGTGGCCAAGAGACCCAGTACTTC,CASSLVRDSGQETQYF
TRBV7-8,TRBJ1-1,once,TRBD1,TGTGCCAGCAGCTTGATGGAGGGGGCGTGGGCTGAAGCTTTCTTT,CASSLMEGAWAEAFF
TRBV5-4,TRBJ2-3,.,.,TGTGCCAGCAGCTTGGGTCGGACAAACGTGGGCACAGATACGCAGTATTTT,CASSLGRTNVGTDTQYF
TRBV5-1,TRBJ2-7,.,.,TGCGCCAGCAGCACTGGACAAGAGCAGTACTTC,CASSTGQEQYF
TRBV7-2,TRBJ2-1,.,TRBD1,TGTGCCAGCAGCCTGGGACAGGTCATACAGGGTGAGCAGTTCTTC,CASSLGQVIQGEQFF
TRBV19,TRBJ2-5,.,.,TGTGCCAGTAGTCGCCGTGGAGCAGATAACCAAGAGACCCAGTACTTC,CASSRRGADNQETQYF
TRBV7-2,TRBJ2-3,.,TRBD1,TGTGCCAGCAGCCGCAGACAGGGTAGAACAGATACGCAGTATTTT,CASSRRQGRTDTQYF
TRBV6-1,TRBJ2-2,.,.,TGTGCCAGCAGTGAAATGGTCGCGAACACCGGGGAGCTGTTTTTT,CASSEMVANTGELFF
TRBV19,TRBJ2-2,.,.,TGTGCCAGTAGTACCATCAGGGGAAATAGCCTCACCGGGGAGCTGTTTTTT,CASSTIRGNSLTGELFF
TRBV18,TRBJ1-1,.,.,TGTGCCAGCTCACCCGGCGGCCAGAACACTGAAGCTTTCTTT,CASSPGGQNTEAFF
TRBV6-1,TRBJ2-7,.,TRBD2,TGTGCCAGCAGGCGACTAGCGGGAGCCTACGAGCAGTACTTC,CASRRLAGAYEQYF
TRBV5-1,TRBJ2-5,.,.,TGCGCCAGCAGCTTGGCTGGGGCGGGGGAGACCCAGTACTTC,CASSLAGAGETQYF
TRBV7-2,TRBJ1-1,.,.,TGTGCCAGCAGCTTAATAGGGGACACTGAAGCTTTCTTT,CASSLIGDTEAFF